This TCR beta chain came from a study of response to subunit inactivated influenza vaccine. In the case of this clonotype: The antigen is undetermined.

TCRdb called the RT-PCR reads again in MiXCR, with one record for every CDR3 protein. This table holds 300,000 to 350,000 distinct CDR3 sequences, 22% found once. Study-wide findings and caveats: That few new T cells are recruited by each seasonal influenza vaccination was the authors' suggestion.

Per the germline V gene, CDR1 is LNHDA and CDR2 is SQIVND (reference sequence). J lost 8 bases, V lost 4 bases, and 11 bases had no gene match. The CDR3 length is 17 residues. This TCR was recovered from a man aged 45-69 years who received an inactivated influenza vaccine. The rearrangement links TRBV19 to TRBJ2-1, with 13 bases identical to TRBD2. The sample was PBMCs from blood, taken about 20 months after vaccination. The CDR3 DNA sequence: TGTGCCAGTAGTACCAGGACTAGCGGGAGATCGCTCCATGAGCAGTTCTTC. Residues: CASSTRTSGRSLHEQFF.